The subject of this entry is one TCR beta chain. The TCR beta profiling, which covered VDJ combination and CDR3 sequence, was carried out using genomic DNA as the template. From the reads, TCRdb called clonotypes with MiXCR, one entry per CDR3 protein. Of around 430,000 distinct CDR3 sequences in the sample, around a third were seen once. This record comes from a study of CD8+CD57+ T cells in acquired aplastic anemia. Study at large: Across the sorted CD4+ and CD8+ cells, DNA amounts averaged roughly 3.5 ug.

The length of the CDR3 is 13 residues. Germline V gene data show CDR1 as MNHNS and CDR2 as SASEGT. V lost 2 bases to trimming and J lost 5 bases, with 9 bases between them. Whoever was chosen for sequencing had shown CD8+CD57+ cell expansion by flow cytometry. Sampling of blood occurred while the patients had still received no therapy. The source is a human donor with aplastic anemia. Sequencing input: sorted CD4+, CD8+, or CD8+CD57+ T cells (not recorded which) from PBMCs. The J gene is TRBJ1-2, the V gene TRBV6-1, with D perhaps matching TRBD1 (5 bases). Here the CDR3 reads CASSELTVYGYTF. In DNA, the CDR3 is TGTGCCAGCAGTGAACTGACAGTGTATGGCTACACCTTC.